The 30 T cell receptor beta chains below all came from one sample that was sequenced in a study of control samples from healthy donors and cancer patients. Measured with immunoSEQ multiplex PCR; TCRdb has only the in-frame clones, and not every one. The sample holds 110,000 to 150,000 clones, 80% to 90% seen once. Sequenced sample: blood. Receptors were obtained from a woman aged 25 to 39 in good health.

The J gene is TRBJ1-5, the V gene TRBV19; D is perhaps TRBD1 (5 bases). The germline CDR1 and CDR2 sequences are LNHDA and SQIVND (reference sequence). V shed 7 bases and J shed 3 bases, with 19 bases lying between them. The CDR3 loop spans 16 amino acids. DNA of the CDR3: TGTGCCAGTATGCAAGTCGGAGGGACCCTCAATCAGCCCCAGCATTTT. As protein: CASMQVGGTLNQPQHF.

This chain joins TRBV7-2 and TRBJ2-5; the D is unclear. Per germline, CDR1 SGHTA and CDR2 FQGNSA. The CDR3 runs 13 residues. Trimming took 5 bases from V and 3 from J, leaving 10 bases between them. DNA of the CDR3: TGTGCCAGCAGCCGGACCACCAAAGAGACCCAGTACTTC. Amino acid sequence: CASSRTTKETQYF.

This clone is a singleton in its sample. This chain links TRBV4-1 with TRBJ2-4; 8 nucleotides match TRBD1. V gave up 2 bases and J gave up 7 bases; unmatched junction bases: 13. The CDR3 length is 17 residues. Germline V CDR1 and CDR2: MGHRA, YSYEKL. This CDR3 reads CASSQYPSQDRVNIQYF. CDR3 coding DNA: TGCGCCAGCAGCCAATATCCCTCCCAGGACAGGGTCAACATTCAGTACTTC.

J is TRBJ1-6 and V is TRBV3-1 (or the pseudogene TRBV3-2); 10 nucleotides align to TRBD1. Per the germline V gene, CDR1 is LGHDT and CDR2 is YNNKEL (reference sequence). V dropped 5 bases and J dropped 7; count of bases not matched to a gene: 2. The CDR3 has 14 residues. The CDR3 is CASSTGQGNSPLHF. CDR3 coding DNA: TGTGCCAGCAGCACGGGACAGGGGAATTCACCCCTCCACTTT.

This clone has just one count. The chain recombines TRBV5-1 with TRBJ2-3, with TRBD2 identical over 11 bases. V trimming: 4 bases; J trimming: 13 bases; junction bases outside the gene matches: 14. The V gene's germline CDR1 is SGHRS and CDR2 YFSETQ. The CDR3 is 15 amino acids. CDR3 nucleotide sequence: TGCGCCAGCAGCGCCGGGGTAGCGGGAGGGCCTCAAGAGTATTTT. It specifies CASSAGVAGGPQEYF.

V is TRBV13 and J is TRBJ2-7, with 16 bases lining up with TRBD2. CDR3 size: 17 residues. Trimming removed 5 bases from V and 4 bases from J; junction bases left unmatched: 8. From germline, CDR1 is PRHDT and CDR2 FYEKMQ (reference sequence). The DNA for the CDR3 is TGTGCCAGCAGCCCCAGGGGACTAGCGGGAGGGCCGTACGAGCAGTACTTC. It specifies CASSPRGLAGGPYEQYF.

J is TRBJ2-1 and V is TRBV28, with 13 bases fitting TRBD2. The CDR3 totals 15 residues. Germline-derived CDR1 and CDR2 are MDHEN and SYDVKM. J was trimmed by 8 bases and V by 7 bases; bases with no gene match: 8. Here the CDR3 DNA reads TGTGCCAGCATTACGGGAGGACTAGCGGGAGATGAGCAGTTCTTC. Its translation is CASITGGLAGDEQFF. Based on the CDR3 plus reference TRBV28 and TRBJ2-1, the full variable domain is DVKVTQSSRYLVKRTGEKVFLECVQDMDHENMFWYRQDPGLGLRLIYFSYDVKMKEKGDIPEGYSVSREKKERFSLILESASTNQTSMYLCASITGGLAGDEQFFGPGTRLTVL.

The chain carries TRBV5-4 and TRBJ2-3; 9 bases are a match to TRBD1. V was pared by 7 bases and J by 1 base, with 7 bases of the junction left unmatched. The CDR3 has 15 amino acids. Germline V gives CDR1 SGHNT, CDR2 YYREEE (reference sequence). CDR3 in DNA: TGTGCCAGCGGTAGACAGGGGGGCGGCACAGATACGCAGTATTTT. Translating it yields CASGRQGGGTDTQYF. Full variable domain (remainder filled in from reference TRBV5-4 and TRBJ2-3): ETGVTQSPTHLIKTRGQQVTLRCSSQSGHNTVSWYQQALGQGPQFIFQYYREEENGRGNFPPRFSGLQFPNYSSELNVNALELDDSALYLCASGRQGGGTDTQYFGPGTRLTVL.

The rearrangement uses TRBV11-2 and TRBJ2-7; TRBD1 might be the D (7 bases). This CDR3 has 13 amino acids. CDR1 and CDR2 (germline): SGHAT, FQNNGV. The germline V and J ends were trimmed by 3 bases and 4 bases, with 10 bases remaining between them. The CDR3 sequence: CASSLGGQYEQYF. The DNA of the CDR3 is TGTGCCAGCAGCTTGGGGGGACAGTACGAGCAGTACTTC. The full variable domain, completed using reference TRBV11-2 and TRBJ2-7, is EAGVAQSPRYKIIEKRQSVAFWCNPISGHATLYWYQQILGQGPKLLIQFQNNGVVDDSQLPKDRFSAERLKGVDSTLKIQPAKLEDSAVYLCASSLGGQYEQYFGPGTRLTVT.

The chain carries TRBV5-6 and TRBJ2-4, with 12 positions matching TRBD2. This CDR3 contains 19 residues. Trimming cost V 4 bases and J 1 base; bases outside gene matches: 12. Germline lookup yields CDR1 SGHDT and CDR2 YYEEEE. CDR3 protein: CASSPRTSGIGGAKNIQYF. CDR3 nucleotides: TGTGCCAGCAGCCCCAGGACTAGCGGGATAGGGGGGGCCAAAAACATTCAGTACTTC.

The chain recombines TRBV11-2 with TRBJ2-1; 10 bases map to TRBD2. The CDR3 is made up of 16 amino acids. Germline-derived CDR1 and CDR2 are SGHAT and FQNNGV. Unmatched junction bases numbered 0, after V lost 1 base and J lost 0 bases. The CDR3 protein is CASSLASGSSYNEQFF. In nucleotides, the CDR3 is TGTGCCAGCAGCTTAGCTAGCGGGAGCTCCTACAATGAGCAGTTCTTC.

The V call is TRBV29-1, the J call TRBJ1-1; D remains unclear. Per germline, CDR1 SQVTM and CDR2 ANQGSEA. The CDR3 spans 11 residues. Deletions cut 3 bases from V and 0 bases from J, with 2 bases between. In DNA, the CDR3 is TGCAGCGTTGATATGAACACTGAAGCTTTCTTT. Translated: CSVDMNTEAFF.

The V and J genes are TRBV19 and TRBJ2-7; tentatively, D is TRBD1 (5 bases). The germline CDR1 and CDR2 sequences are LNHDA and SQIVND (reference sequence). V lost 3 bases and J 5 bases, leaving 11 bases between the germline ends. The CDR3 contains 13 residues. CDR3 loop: CASSIQGSDEQYF. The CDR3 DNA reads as TGTGCCAGTAGTATTCAGGGTTCCGACGAGCAGTACTTC.

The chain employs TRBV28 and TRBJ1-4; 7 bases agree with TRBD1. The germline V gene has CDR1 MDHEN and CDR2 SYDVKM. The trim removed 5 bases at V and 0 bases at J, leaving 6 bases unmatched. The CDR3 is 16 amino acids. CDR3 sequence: CASSTNRGATNEKLFF. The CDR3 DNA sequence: TGTGCCAGCAGTACCAACAGGGGTGCAACTAATGAAAAACTGTTTTTT.

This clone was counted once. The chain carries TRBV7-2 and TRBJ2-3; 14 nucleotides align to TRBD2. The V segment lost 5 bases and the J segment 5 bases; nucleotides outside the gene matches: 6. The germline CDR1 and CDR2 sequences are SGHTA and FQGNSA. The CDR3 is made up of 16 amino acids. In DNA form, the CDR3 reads TGTGCCAGCAGCGGGACTAGCGGGAGTGCTGGAGATACGCAGTATTTT. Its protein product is CASSGTSGSAGDTQYF.

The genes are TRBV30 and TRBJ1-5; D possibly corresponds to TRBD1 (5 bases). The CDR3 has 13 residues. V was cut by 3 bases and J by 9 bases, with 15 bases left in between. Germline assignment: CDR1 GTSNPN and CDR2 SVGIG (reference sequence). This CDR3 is CAWSPQGGAPQHF. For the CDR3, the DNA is TGTGCCTGGAGCCCCCAGGGCGGGGCGCCCCAGCATTTT.

CDR3 coding DNA: TGTGCCAGCAGTTCTGGGGGGCGTGGAAACACCATATATTTT. Its translation: CASSSGGRGNTIYF. This sequence joins TRBV27 and TRBJ1-3; D might be TRBD1 (6 bases). Germline CDR1 is MNHEY and CDR2 is SMNVEV (reference sequence). Trimming stripped 4 bases from V and 3 bases from J, with 10 bases between. The CDR3 sequence is 14 residues long.

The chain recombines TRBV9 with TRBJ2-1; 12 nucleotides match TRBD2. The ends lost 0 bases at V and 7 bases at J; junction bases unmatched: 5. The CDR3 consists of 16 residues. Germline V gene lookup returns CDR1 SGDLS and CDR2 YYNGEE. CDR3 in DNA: TGTGCCAGCAGCGTAGCTCCTAGCGGGAGGGGGAATGAGCAGTTCTTC. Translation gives CASSVAPSGRGNEQFF.

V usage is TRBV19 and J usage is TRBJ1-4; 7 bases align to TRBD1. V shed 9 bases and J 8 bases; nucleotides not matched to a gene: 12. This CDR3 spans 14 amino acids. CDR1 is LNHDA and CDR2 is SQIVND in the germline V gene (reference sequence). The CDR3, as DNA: TGTGCCAGCTCCCGGACAGGATCCCCCGAAAAACTGTTTTTT. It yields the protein CASSRTGSPEKLFF.

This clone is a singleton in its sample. The CDR3 loop reads CASTTPGPRTDTQYF. In DNA form, the CDR3 reads TGTGCCAGCACTACGCCAGGGCCCCGCACAGATACGCAGTATTTT. This chain connects TRBV2 to TRBJ2-3; D perhaps matches TRBD1 (5 bases). The V gene lost 7 bases and the J gene lost 1 base, with 15 bases spanning the gap. Germline V gives CDR1 SNHLY, CDR2 FYNNEI. The length of the CDR3 is 15 residues.

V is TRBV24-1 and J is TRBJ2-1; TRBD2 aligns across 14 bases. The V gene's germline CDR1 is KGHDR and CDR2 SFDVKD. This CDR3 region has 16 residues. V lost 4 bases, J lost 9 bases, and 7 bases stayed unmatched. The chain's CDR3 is CATSDPGTSGSAEQFF. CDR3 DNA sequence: TGTGCCACCAGTGACCCCGGGACTAGCGGGAGTGCTGAGCAGTTCTTC.

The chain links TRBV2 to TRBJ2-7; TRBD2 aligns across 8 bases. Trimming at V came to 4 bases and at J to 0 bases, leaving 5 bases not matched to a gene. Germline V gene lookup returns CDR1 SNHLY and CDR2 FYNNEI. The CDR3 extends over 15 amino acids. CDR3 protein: CASSGAGGLSYEQYF. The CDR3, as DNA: TGTGCCAGCAGTGGGGCGGGAGGCCTCTCCTACGAGCAGTACTTC.

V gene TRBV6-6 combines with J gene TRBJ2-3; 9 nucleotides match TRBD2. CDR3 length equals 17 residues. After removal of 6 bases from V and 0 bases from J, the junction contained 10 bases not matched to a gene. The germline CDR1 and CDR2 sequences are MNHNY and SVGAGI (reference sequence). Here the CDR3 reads CASSRLADYYSTDTQYF. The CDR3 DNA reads TGTGCCAGCAGCCGACTAGCGGACTATTATAGCACAGATACGCAGTATTTT.

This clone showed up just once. This CDR3 is CASSPRGYTEAFF. In DNA form, the CDR3 reads TGTGCCAGCAGCCCCCGGGGCTACACTGAAGCTTTCTTT. V and J are TRBV11-2 and TRBJ1-1; D is possibly TRBD1 (5 bases). The CDR3 runs 13 residues. Trimming removed 5 bases from V and 3 bases from J, with 10 bases in between. Germline V gives CDR1 SGHAT, CDR2 FQNNGV.

CDR3 amino acids: CASSLAGVGVWATQYF. The CDR3 DNA follows: TGTGCCAGCAGCTTAGCGGGAGTCGGTGTATGGGCTACGCAGTATTTT. The chain links TRBV7-2 to TRBJ2-3, with D perhaps matching TRBD2 (5 bases). Germline V lookup: CDR1 SGHTA, CDR2 FQGNSA. The CDR3 is 16 residues long. V lost 0 bases and J 8 bases, leaving 18 bases between the germline ends.

In nucleotides, the CDR3 is TGTGCCAGCGGGGGACAGGGGTTCTATGGCTACACCTTC. It encodes CASGGQGFYGYTF. The V call is TRBV6-5, the J call TRBJ1-2; 10 positions match TRBD1. Losses at the gene ends were 8 bases for V and 4 bases for J; bases not matched to a gene: 4. The CDR3 is 13 amino acids. The germline V gene encodes CDR1 MNHEY and CDR2 SVGAGI.

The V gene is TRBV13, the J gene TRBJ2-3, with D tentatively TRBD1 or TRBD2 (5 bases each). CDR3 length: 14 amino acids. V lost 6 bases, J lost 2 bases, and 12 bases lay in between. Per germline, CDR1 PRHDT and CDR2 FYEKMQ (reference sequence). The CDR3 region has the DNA TGTGCCAGCAGTCGGGACCGCATCACAGATACGCAGTATTTT. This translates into CASSRDRITDTQYF.

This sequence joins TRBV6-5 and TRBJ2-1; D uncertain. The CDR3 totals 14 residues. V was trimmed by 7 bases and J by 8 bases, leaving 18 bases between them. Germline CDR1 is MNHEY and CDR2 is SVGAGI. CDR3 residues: CASNSPTLHYEQFF. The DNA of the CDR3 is TGTGCCAGCAATAGCCCCACCCTACACTATGAGCAGTTCTTC.

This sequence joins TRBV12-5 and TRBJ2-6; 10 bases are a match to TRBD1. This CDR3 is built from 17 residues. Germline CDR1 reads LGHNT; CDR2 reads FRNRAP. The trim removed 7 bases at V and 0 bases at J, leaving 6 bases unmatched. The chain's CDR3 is CASASTGGVSGANVLTF. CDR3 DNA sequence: TGTGCTAGTGCCTCGACAGGGGGCGTCTCTGGGGCCAACGTCCTGACTTTC.

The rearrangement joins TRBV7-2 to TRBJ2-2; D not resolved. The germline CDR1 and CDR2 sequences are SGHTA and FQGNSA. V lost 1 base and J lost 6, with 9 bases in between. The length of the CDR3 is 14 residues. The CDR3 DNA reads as TGTGCCAGCAGCTTAGGCCTATACGCCGGGGAGCTGTTTTTT. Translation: CASSLGLYAGELFF.